This T cell receptor beta chain appears in the sequencing data of a study of T cells of healthy individuals. The CDR3 totals 15 residues. Germline CDR1 is DFQATT and CDR2 is SNEGSKA (reference sequence). Losses at the gene ends were 1 base for V and 6 bases for J; bases not matched to a gene: 9. TCRdb reprocessed the 5' RACE reads with MiXCR, giving one entry per CDR3 protein. The sample holds some 100,000 distinct CDR3 sequences; 17% are singletons and the top ten take about 6%. The chain recombines TRBV20-1 with TRBJ2-1; 7 nucleotides agree with TRBD2. This receptor was identified in a human donor in good health. DNA for the CDR3: TGCAGTGCTAGAGTCCTAGGGAGGGGCAGCAATGAGCAGTTCTTC. Its translation is CSARVLGRGSNEQFF.